A selection of T cell receptor beta chains follows, all from one sample in a study of cytomegalovirus exposure and HLA in healthy donors. The data were produced by immunoSEQ multiplex PCR, yet TCRdb's version contains in-frame clones alone and is incomplete. This sample contains about 130,000 clones. The sequencing sample was made of PBMCs. The receptor source for this set is a man between 18 and 29 years old in good health and CMV-seronegative. The CDR3 runs from the conserved cysteine through the conserved F or W. The D gene is left open where the match is weak.

v_call	d_call	j_call	cdr3_nt	cdr3_aa
TRBV2	-	TRBJ2-7	TGTGCCAGCAGTACAGCTATCGAGCAGTACTTC	CASSTAIEQYF
TRBV10-3	-	TRBJ1-2	TGTGCCATCAGTCCAAGGACAGAGAGCTATGGCTACACCTTC	CAISPRTESYGYTF
TRBV30	-	TRBJ1-1	TGTGCCTGGAGTGTCGTTGAAGCTTTCTTT	CAWSVVEAFF
TRBV6-5	-	TRBJ2-2	TGTGCCAGCAGTTACGGGGCTCCGAACACCGGGGAGCTGTTTTTT	CASSYGAPNTGELFF
TRBV27	-	TRBJ1-1	TGTGCCAGCAGTTTAAGCGGCAGTCTGAACACTGAAGCTTTCTTT	CASSLSGSLNTEAFF
TRBV7-2	TRBD2	TRBJ2-3	TGTGCCAGCAGCTTGGGTGTAGCGGGAGGTTACACAGATACGCAGTATTTT	CASSLGVAGGYTDTQYF
TRBV19	-	TRBJ2-2	TGTGCCAGTAGTATAGCTGGGGGAGGCGGGGAGCTGTTTTTT	CASSIAGGGGELFF
TRBV5-4	TRBD1	TRBJ1-6	TGTGCCAGCAGCTTGGGTGTCGGGGGACAGGGTGGTTCACCCCTCCACTTT	CASSLGVGGQGGSPLHF
TRBV9	TRBD2	TRBJ2-5	TGTGCCAGCAGGGACGGGGGGGGCCAAGAGACCCAGTACTTC	CASRDGGGQETQYF
TRBV19	-	TRBJ2-7	TGTGCCAGTAGTATGCGCGCCGCTGGCTACGAGCAGTACTTC	CASSMRAAGYEQYF
TRBV9	-	TRBJ2-3	TGTGCCAGCAGCGCGGACTCCGATACGCAGTATTTT	CASSADSDTQYF
TRBV6-6	TRBD2	TRBJ2-2	TGTGCCGGCTCTAGCGGGACCTACGGGGAGCTGTTTTTT	CAGSSGTYGELFF
TRBV7-2	-	TRBJ1-1	TGTGCCAGCAGCCCCGGACAGCTGAACACTGAAGCTTTCTTT	CASSPGQLNTEAFF
TRBV7-9	TRBD1	TRBJ1-1	TGTGCCAGCGGCAAATGGGACAGATCTAACACTGAAGCTTTCTTT	CASGKWDRSNTEAFF
TRBV6-1	-	TRBJ1-2	TGTGCCAGCTTCAAGGCGGCCGACAACTATGGCTACACCTTC	CASFKAADNYGYTF
TRBV2	-	TRBJ1-1	TGTGCCAGCAGTGAAGACAGGGTAGCGGCTTTCTTT	CASSEDRVAAFF
TRBV11-2	-	TRBJ1-4	TGTGCCAGCAGCCCCCCCCGGTCCCACGAAAACGAAAAACTGTTTTTT	CASSPPRSHENEKLFF
TRBV27	-	TRBJ1-1	TGTGCCAGCAGTTTACAAATTTCAGGGAACGCTGAAGCTTTCTTT	CASSLQISGNAEAFF
TRBV19	-	TRBJ2-3	TGTGCCAGTATCCCTAGGACGCAGTATTTT	CASIPRTQYF
TRBV27	TRBD2	TRBJ2-7	TGTGCCACACGACTAGCGGGACCCTACGAGCAGTACTTC	CATRLAGPYEQYF
TRBV9	-	TRBJ2-7	TGTGCCAGCAGCGCTCGGGACTCCCTGGCCGGCGAGCAGTACTTC	CASSARDSLAGEQYF
TRBV4-3	-	TRBJ2-1	TGCGCCAGCAGCCAAGGGGGCTCGTGGCAGAACAATGAGCAGTTCTTC	CASSQGGSWQNNEQFF